This T cell receptor beta chain is drawn from a study of early T cells in non-severe SARS-CoV-2 infection. Study-wide context: Sequencing of bulk RNA from unsorted whole blood was done, without chain pairing.

Losses at the gene ends were 6 bases for V and 0 bases for J; bases not matched to a gene: 1. The CDR3 is made up of 13 amino acids. TCRdb fed the 5' RACE reads into MiXCR, producing one record per CDR3 protein. The sample includes some 46,000 distinct CDR3 sequences, roughly 9.3% of them seen just once. This clonotype was picked up a small number of times. V and J are TRBV12-3 or TRBV12-4 and TRBJ1-1; 7 nucleotides match TRBD1. This clonotype was sampled from an adult who was a healthcare worker with PCR-confirmed SARS-CoV-2 infection or an uninfected control (not recorded which). Material: whole blood. CDR3 in amino acids: CASRGQVNTEAFF. DNA of the CDR3: TGTGCCAGCAGAGGACAGGTGAACACTGAAGCTTTCTTT.